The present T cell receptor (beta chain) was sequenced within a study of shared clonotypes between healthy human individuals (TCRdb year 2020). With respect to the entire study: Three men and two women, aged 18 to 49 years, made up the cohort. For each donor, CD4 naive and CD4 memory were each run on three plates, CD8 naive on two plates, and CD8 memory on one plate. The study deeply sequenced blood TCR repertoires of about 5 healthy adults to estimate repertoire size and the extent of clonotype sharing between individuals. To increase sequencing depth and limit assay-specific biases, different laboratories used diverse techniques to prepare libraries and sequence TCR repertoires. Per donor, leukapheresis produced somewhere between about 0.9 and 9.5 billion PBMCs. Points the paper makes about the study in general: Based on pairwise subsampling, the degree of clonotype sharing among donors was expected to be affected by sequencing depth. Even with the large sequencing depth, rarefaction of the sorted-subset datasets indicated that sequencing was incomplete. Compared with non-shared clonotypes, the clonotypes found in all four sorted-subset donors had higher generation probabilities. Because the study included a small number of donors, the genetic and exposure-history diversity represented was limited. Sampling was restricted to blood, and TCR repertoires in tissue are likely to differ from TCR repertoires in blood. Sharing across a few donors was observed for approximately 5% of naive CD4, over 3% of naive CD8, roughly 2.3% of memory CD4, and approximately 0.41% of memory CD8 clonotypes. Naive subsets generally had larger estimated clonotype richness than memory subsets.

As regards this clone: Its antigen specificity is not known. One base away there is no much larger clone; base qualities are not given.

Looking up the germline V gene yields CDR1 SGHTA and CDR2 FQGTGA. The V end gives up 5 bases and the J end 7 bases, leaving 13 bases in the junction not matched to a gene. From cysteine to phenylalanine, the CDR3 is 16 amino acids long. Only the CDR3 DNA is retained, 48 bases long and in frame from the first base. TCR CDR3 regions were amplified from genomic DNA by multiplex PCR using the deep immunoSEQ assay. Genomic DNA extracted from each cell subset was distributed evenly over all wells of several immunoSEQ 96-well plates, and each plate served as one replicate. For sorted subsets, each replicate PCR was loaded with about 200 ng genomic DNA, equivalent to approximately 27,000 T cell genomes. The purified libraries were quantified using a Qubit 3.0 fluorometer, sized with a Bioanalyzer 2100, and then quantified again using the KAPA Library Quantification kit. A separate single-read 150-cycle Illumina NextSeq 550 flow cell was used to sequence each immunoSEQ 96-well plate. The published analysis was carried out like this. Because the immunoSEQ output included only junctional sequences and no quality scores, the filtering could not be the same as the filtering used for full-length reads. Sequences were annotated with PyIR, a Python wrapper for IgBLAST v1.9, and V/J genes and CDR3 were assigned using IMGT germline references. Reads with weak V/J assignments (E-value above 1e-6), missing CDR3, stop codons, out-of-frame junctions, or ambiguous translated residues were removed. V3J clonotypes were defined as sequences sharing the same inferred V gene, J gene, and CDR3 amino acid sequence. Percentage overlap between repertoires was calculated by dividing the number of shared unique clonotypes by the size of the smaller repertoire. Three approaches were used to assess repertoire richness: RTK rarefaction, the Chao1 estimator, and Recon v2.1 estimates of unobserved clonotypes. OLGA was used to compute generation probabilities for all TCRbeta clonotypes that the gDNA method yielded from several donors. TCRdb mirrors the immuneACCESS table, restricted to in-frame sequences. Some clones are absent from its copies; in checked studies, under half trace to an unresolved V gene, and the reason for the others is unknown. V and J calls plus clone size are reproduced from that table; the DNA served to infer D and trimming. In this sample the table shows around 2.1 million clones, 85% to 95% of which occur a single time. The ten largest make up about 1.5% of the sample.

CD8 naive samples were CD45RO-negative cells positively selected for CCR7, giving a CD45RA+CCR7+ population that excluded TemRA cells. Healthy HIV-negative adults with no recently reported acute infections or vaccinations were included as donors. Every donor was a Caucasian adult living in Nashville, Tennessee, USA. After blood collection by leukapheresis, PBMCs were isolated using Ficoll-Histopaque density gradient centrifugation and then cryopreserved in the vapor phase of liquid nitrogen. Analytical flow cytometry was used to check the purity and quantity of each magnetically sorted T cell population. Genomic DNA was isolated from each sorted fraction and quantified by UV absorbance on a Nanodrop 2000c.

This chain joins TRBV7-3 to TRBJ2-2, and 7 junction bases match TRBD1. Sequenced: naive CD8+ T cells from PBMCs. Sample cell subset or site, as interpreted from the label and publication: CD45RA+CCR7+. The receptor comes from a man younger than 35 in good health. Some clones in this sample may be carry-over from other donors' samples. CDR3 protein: CASSPRDRVWVGELFF. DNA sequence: TGTGCCAGCAGCCCAAGAGACAGGGTGTGGGTCGGGGAGCTGTTTTTT.